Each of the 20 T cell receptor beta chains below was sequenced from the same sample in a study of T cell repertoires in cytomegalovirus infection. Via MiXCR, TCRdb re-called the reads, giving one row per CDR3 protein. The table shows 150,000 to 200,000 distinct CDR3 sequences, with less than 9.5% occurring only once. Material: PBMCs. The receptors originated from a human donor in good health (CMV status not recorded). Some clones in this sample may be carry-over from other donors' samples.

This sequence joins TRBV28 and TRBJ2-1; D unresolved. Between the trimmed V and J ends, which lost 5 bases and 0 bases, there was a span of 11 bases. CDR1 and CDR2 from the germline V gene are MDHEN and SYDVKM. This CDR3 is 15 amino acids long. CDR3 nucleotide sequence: TGTGCCAGCAGTGGCAGGACGCGCTCCTACAATGAGCAGTTCTTC. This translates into CASSGRTRSYNEQFF. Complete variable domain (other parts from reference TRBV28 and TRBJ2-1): DVKVTQSSRYLVKRTGEKVFLECVQDMDHENMFWYRQDPGLGLRLIYFSYDVKMKEKGDIPEGYSVSREKKERFSLILESASTNQTSMYLCASSGRTRSYNEQFFGPGTRLTVL.

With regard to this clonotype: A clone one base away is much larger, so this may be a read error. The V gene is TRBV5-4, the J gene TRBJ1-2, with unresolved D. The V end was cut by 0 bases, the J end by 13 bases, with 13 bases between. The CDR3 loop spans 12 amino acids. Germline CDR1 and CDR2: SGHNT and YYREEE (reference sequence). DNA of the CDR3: TGTGCCAGCAGCTTGGAAGCCGGCAGGCCCACCTTC. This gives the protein CASSLEAGRPTF.

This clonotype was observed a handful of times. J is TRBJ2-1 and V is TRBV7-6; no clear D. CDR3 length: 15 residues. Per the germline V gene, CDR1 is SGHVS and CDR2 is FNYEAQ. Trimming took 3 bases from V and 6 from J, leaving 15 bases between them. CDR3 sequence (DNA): TGTGCCAGCAGCTTGGGCGCGGAGCGTCTCAATGAGCAGTTCTTC. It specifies CASSLGAERLNEQFF.

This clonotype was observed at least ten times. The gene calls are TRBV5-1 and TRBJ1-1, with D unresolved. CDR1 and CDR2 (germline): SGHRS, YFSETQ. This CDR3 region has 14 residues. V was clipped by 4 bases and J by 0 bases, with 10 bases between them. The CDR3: CASSITAMNTEAFF. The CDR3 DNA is TGCGCCAGCAGCATAACAGCTATGAACACTGAAGCTTTCTTT.

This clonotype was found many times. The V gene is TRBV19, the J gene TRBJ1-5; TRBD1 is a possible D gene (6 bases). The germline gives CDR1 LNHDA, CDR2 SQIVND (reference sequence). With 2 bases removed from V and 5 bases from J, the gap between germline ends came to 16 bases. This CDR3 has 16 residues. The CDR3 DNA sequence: TGTGCCAGTAGTATATCGTCACAGGGAGCCCATCAGCCCCAGCATTTT. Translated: CASSISSQGAHQPQHF. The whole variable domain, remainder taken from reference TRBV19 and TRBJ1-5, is DGGITQSPKYLFRKEGQNVTLSCEQNLNHDAMYWYRQDPGQGLRLIYYSQIVNDFQKGDIAEGYSVSREKKESFPLTVTSAQKNPTAFYLCASSISSQGAHQPQHFGDGTRLSIL.

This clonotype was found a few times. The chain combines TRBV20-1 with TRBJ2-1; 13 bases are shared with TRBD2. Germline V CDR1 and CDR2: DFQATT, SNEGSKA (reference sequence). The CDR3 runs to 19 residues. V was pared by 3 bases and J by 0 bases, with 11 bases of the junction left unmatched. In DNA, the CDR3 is TGCAGTGCTAGCCCTGAACCGGGACTAGCGGGAAGCTCCTACAATGAGCAGTTCTTC. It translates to CSASPEPGLAGSSYNEQFF.

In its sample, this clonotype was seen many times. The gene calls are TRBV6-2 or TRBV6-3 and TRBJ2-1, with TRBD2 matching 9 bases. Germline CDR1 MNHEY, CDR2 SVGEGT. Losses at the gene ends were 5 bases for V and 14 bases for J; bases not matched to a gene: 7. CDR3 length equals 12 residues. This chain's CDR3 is CASSLAGPFEFF. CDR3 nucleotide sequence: TGTGCCAGCAGTCTAGCGGGACCGTTTGAGTTCTTC.

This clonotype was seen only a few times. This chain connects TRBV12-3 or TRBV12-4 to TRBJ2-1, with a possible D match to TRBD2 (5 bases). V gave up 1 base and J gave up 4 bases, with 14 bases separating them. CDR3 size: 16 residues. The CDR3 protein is CASSLDGGPQYNEQFF. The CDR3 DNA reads TGTGCCAGCAGTTTAGATGGAGGACCCCAATACAATGAGCAGTTCTTC.

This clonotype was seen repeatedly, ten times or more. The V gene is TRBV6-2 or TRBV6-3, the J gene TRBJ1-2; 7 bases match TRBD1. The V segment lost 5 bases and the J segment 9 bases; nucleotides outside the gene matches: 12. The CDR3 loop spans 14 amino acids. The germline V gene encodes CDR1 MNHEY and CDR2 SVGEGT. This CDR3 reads CASSETGREVRYTF. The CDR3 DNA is TGTGCCAGCAGTGAGACAGGGCGAGAGGTTCGCTACACCTTC.

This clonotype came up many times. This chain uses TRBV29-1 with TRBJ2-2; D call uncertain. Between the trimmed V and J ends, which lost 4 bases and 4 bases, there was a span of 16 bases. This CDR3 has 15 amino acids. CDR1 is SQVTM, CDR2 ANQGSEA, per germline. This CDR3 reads CSVGGKASSTGELFF. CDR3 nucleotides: TGCAGCGTTGGCGGTAAGGCTTCGAGCACCGGGGAGCTGTTTTTT.

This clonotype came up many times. The CDR3 nucleotides read TGTGCCAGCAGTTTTCCTAGGACAGGGGGAAAAGTAAATTCACCCCTCCACTTT. It specifies CASSFPRTGGKVNSPLHF. This chain connects TRBV28 to TRBJ1-6; TRBD1 aligns across 10 bases. Germline V CDR1 and CDR2: MDHEN, SYDVKM. The CDR3 has 18 amino acids. V lost 3 bases, J lost 7 bases, and 12 bases stayed unmatched. Filled out from reference TRBV28 and TRBJ1-6, the complete variable domain reads DVKVTQSSRYLVKRTGEKVFLECVQDMDHENMFWYRQDPGLGLRLIYFSYDVKMKEKGDIPEGYSVSREKKERFSLILESASTNQTSMYLCASSFPRTGGKVNSPLHFGNGTRLTVT.

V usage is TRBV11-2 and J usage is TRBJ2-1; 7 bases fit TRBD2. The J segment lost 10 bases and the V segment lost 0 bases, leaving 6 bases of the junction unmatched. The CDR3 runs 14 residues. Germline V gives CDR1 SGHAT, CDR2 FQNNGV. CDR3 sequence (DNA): TGTGCCAGCAGCTTAGACCGGGGGGTAAGGGAGCAGTTCTTC. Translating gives CASSLDRGVREQFF.

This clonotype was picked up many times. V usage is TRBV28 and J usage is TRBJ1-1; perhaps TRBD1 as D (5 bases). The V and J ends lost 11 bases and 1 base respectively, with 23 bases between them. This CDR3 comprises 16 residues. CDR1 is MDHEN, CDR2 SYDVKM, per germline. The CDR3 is CALGGGESFPNTEAFF. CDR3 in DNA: TGTGCCCTGGGGGGAGGGGAGAGTTTTCCGAACACTGAAGCTTTCTTT.

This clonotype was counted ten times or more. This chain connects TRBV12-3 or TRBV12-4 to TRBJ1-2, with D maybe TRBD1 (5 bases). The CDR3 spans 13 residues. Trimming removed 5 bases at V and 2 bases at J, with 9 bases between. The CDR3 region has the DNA TGTGCCAGCAGTGGCAGGGTCAACTATGGCTACACCTTC. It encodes CASSGRVNYGYTF.

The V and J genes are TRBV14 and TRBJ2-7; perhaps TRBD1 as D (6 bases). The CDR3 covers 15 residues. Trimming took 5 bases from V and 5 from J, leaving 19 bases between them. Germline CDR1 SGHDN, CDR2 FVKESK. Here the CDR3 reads CASSKGAGASHEQYF. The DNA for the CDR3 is TGTGCCAGCAGCAAAGGGGCAGGGGCGTCCCACGAGCAGTACTTC.

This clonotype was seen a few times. The CDR3 region is CSVWDRGRGYQETQYF. CDR3 nucleotide sequence: TGCAGCGTTTGGGACAGGGGGCGGGGATACCAAGAGACCCAGTACTTC. The chain uses TRBV29-1 and TRBJ2-5; 12 positions match TRBD1. The CDR3 has 16 amino acids. V lost 5 bases to trimming and J lost 0 bases; unmatched junction nucleotides: 7. Germline assignment: CDR1 SQVTM and CDR2 ANQGSEA.

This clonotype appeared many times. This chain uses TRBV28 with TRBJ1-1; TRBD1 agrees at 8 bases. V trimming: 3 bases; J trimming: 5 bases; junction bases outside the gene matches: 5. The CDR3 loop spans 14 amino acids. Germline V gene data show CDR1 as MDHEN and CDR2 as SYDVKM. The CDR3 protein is CASSLQGALTEAFF. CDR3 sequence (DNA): TGTGCCAGCAGTTTGCAGGGGGCGCTGACTGAAGCTTTCTTT.

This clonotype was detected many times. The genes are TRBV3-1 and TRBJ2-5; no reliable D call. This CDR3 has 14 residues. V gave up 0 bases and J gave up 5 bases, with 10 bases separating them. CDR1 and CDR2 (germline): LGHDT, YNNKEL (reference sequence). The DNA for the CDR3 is TGTGCCAGCAGCCAAGACGCGTCTTTTGAGACCCAGTACTTC. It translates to CASSQDASFETQYF.

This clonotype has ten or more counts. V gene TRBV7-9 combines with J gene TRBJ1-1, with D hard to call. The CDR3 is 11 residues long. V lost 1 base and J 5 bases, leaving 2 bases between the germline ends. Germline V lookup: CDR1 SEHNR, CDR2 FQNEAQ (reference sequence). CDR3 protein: CASSLDTEAFF. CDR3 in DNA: TGTGCCAGCAGCTTAGATACTGAAGCTTTCTTT.

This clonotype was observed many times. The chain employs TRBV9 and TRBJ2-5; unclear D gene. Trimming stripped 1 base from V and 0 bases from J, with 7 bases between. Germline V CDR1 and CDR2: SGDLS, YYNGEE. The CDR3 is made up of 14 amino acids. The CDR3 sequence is CASSVRDYQETQYF. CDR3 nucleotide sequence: TGTGCCAGCAGCGTACGAGACTACCAAGAGACCCAGTACTTC.